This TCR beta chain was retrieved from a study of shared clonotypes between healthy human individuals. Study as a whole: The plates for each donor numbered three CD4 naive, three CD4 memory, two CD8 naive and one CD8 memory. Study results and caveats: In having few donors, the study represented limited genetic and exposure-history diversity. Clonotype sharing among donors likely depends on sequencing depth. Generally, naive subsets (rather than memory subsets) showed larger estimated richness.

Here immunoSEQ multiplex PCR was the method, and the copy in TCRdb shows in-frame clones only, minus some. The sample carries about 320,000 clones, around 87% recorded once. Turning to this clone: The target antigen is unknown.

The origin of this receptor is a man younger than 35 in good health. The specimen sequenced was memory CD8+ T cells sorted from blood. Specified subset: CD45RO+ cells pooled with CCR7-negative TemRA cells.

The CDR3 loop reads CASSFVGTGTNSPLHF. DNA for the CDR3: TGTGCCAGCAGCTTCGTGGGAACAGGCACCAATTCACCCCTCCACTTT. This sequence joins TRBV7-9 and TRBJ1-6, with D possibly TRBD1 on 5 matching bases. CDR3 size: 16 residues. V dropped 3 bases and J dropped 7 bases, with 16 bases sitting between them. Germline V lookup: CDR1 SEHNR, CDR2 FQNEAQ (reference sequence).